A selection of T cell receptor beta chains follows, all from one sample in a study of T cells in Graves' hyperthyroidism and ophthalmopathy. TCRdb re-called the multiplex PCR reads with MiXCR, one entry per CDR3 protein. The sample holds roughly 710,000 distinct CDR3 sequences, 35% seen once. The sample comprised blood. Receptors were obtained from a middle-aged woman with Graves' hyperthyroidism. CDR3s include the opening cysteine and the closing phenylalanine or tryptophan. The D gene is left open where the match is weak. Expanded clones get a size class; other rows say once, few or many, or leave the size out.

V gene,D gene,J gene,clone size,CDR3 DNA,CDR3 protein
TRBV5-4,TRBD1,TRBJ1-4,few,TGTGCCAGCAGCCAAGATAGGGACAGTAATGAAAAACTGTTTTTT,CASSQDRDSNEKLFF
TRBV15,NA,TRBJ1-1,NA,TGTGCCACCAGCAGCCCAGGGGTCCCCATGAACACTGAAGCTTTCTTT,CATSSPGVPMNTEAFF
TRBV7-2,NA,TRBJ1-1,many,TGTGCCAGCAGCTTATCAGGGGAGGATTGGGATGAAGCTTTCTTT,CASSLSGEDWDEAFF
TRBV20-1,NA,TRBJ1-1,many,TGCAGTGCTAGGCCGGACAGAATGAACACTGAAGCTTTCTTT,CSARPDRMNTEAFF
TRBV7-6,TRBD1,TRBJ1-1,many,TGTGCCAGCAGTCCCAACAGGGGGGGTAGCACTGAAGCTTTCTTT,CASSPNRGGSTEAFF
TRBV19,NA,TRBJ1-2,many,TGTGCCAGTAGTATAGGAGGAGGCTATGGCTACACCTTC,CASSIGGGYGYTF
TRBV10-3,TRBD1,TRBJ1-1,many,TGTGCCATCGGTAGGGACAGGGGCTACACTGAAGCTTTCTTT,CAIGRDRGYTEAFF
TRBV29-1,NA,TRBJ1-2,NA,TGCAGCGTAGCCATAGTTAGCCAAGAATACCTCGCGGCTAACTATGGCTACACCTTC,CSVAIVSQEYLAANYGYTF
TRBV13,NA,TRBJ2-2,NA,TGTGCCAGCAGCCAGAGGGCCGACACCGGGGAGCTGTTTTTT,CASSQRADTGELFF
TRBV19,NA,TRBJ1-5,many,TGTGCCAGTAGTATCGGGGCCTCCAAAGACCTAAGTCAGCCCCAGCATTTT,CASSIGASKDLSQPQHF
TRBV20-1,TRBD2,TRBJ2-5,NA,TGCAGTGCTCGAATTCCACTAGCGGGGAAAGAGACCCAGTACTTC,CSARIPLAGKETQYF
TRBV19,NA,TRBJ1-5,NA,TGTGCCAGTAGTATCTGGGGGTACAATCAGCCCCAGCATTTT,CASSIWGYNQPQHF
TRBV24-1,NA,TRBJ1-5,many,TGTGCCACCAGGTCGAGTGAGGACAATCAGCCCCAGCATTTT,CATRSSEDNQPQHF
TRBV5-4,NA,TRBJ1-1,NA,TGTGCCAGCAGCTTGGACAGGGAGGTGAAAGCTTTCTTT,CASSLDREVKAFF
TRBV12-3/TRBV12-4,NA,TRBJ2-2,few,TGTGCCAGCAGTTTAGTGGTGCCCGGGGAGCTGTTTTTT,CASSLVVPGELFF
TRBV12-3/TRBV12-4,NA,TRBJ2-7,many,TGTGCCAGCAGTGGAAGGGTGAGTGAGAACGAGCAGTACTTC,CASSGRVSENEQYF
TRBV7-2,NA,TRBJ2-7,many,TGTGCCAGCAGCTTGGTAGTGGACACCTACGAGCAGTACTTC,CASSLVVDTYEQYF
TRBV29-1,TRBD1,TRBJ1-5,NA,TGCAGCGTTGAAGGTTCTTCGGGACAGGGGAGACAGCCCCAGCATTTT,CSVEGSSGQGRQPQHF
TRBV25-1,NA,TRBJ1-6,many,TGTGCCAGCAGTGAATGGGGAGGAGATAATTCACCCCTCCACTTT,CASSEWGGDNSPLHF
TRBV6-2/TRBV6-3,NA,TRBJ1-4,NA,TGTGCCAGCAGTCCCCGAACCAGAGATCTGTTTTTT,CASSPRTRDLFF
TRBV7-9,TRBD1,TRBJ1-2,NA,TGTGCCAGCAGCAGGGGACAGGGGCAAGATCATGGCTACACCTTC,CASSRGQGQDHGYTF
TRBV2,NA,TRBJ1-2,many,TGTGCCAGCGGGGGGGGGCGATGGAACTATGGCTACACCTTC,CASGGGRWNYGYTF
TRBV9,NA,TRBJ2-6,many,TGTGCCAGCAGCCCGAGCGGGGGACAGTCCTCTGGGGCCAACGTCCTGACTTTC,CASSPSGGQSSGANVLTF
TRBV6-5,NA,TRBJ2-1,few,TGTGCCAGCAGTTACATCGGTGATGAGCAGTTCTTC,CASSYIGDEQFF
TRBV2,NA,TRBJ2-7,NA,TGTGCCAGCAGTGAACAGAGCAGGGTAGGCGAGCAGTACTTC,CASSEQSRVGEQYF
TRBV11-2,NA,TRBJ2-2,many,TGTGCCAGCGGCGTAGACGGCACCGGGGAGCTGTTTTTT,CASGVDGTGELFF
TRBV7-9,NA,TRBJ1-5,NA,TGTGCCAGCAGCCAGAGGGCCGCCCCGGGGCCCCAGCATTTT,CASSQRAAPGPQHF